These T cell receptor beta chains were read from a single sample in a study of cytomegalovirus exposure and HLA in healthy donors. Assay used: immunoSEQ multiplex PCR; TCRdb lists only in-frame clones, some missing. The data hold some 150,000 clones, with roughly 79% observed a single time. The sample taken for sequencing was PBMCs. These TCRs come from a woman between 50 and 59 years old in good health and CMV-seronegative. CDR3s include the opening cysteine and the closing phenylalanine or tryptophan.

v_call	j_call	cdr3_aa
TRBV18	TRBJ1-1	CASSPRTGVNTEAFF
TRBV9	TRBJ2-5	CASSVGRDSGSITGTQYF
TRBV28	TRBJ2-7	CASSFAGTGTNSYEQYF
TRBV29-1	TRBJ2-5	CSVEGEGMSETQYF
TRBV5-1	TRBJ2-7	CASSFPGTGGEQYF
TRBV5-6	TRBJ1-5	CASSLTGGYNQPQHF
TRBV9	TRBJ1-6	CASSVDAEDSPLHF
TRBV6-4	TRBJ1-4	CARNHGQGPPHDATNEKLFF
TRBV19	TRBJ2-1	CALAGALLYNEQFF
TRBV13	TRBJ2-1	CASSFETGSYNEQFF
TRBV11-2	TRBJ1-3	CASSTSPTAGPIYF
TRBV7-2	TRBJ2-1	CASSLAGGPNEQFF
TRBV5-5	TRBJ2-3	CASSLERGTDTQYF
TRBV7-6	TRBJ1-4	CASSSRQGVDEKLFF
TRBV19	TRBJ2-2	CASSPPEDTGELFF
TRBV5-5	TRBJ1-1	CASSRGQSSTEAFF
TRBV7-9	TRBJ2-7	CASSSRDRANEQYF
TRBV4-2	TRBJ1-2	CASSQDRRQNYGYTF
TRBV28	TRBJ1-1	CASSEIYTEAFF
TRBV6-5	TRBJ1-1	CASSGKNTEAFF
TRBV5-5	TRBJ1-3	CASSDPTGQKTLGAGNTIYF
TRBV25-1	TRBJ2-2	CASSERQIGAGELFF
TRBV6-6	TRBJ2-2	CASSSPTRGNTGELFF
TRBV10-1	TRBJ2-2	CASSVRLGAGGSYTGELFF
TRBV4-2	TRBJ1-2	CASSQEWQGRGGYTF
TRBV28	TRBJ2-7	CASSFLDRPSYEQYF
TRBV6-5	TRBJ1-2	CASSLQGNYGYTF
TRBV2	TRBJ2-2	CASRGAGKVSGELFF
TRBV7-2	TRBJ1-2	CASSLAAGGRGYTF
TRBV6-1	TRBJ2-7	CASSRQGLEQYF
TRBV2	TRBJ1-1	CASSDNMNTEAFF
TRBV7-2	TRBJ1-2	CASSLGGGDRVDYGYTF
TRBV30	TRBJ2-2	CAWSQQGFAGELFF
TRBV6-6	TRBJ2-7	CASSYPTGLIADEQYF
TRBV28	TRBJ1-3	CASSTVGNTIYF
TRBV7-6	TRBJ1-1	CASSLIMNTEAFF
TRBV28	TRBJ2-2	CASSRLVTGELFF
TRBV2	TRBJ2-1	CASSASGGNEQLF
TRBV5-5	TRBJ2-7	CASSFGTGSSYEQYF
TRBV5-4	TRBJ2-7	CASSPGQGAHEQYF
TRBV28	TRBJ1-2	CASSQDTTGAYYGYTF
TRBV7-2	TRBJ2-1	CASSLAAGGEQFF